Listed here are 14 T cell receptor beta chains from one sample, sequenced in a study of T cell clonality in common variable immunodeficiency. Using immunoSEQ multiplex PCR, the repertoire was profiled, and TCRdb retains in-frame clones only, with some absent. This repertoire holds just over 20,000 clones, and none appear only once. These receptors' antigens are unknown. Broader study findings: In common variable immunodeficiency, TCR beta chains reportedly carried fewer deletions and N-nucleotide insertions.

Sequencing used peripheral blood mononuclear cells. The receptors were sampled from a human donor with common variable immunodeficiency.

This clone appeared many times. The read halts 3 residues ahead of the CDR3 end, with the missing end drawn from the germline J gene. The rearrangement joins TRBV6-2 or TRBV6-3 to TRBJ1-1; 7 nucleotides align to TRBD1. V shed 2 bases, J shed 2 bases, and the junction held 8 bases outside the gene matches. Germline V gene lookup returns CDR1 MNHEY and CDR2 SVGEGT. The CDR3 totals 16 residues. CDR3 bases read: TGTGCCAGCAGTTACACCGGACAGGCAAAAAACACTGAA. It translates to CASSYTGQAKNTE. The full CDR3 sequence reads CASSYTGQAKNTEAFF.

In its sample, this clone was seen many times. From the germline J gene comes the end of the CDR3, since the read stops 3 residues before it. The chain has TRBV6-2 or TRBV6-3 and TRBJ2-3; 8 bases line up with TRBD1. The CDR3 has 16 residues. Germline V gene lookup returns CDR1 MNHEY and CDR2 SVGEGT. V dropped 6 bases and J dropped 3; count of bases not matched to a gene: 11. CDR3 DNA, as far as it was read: TGTGCCAGCAGATCCCGGACAGGGATAATTACAGATACG. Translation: CASRSRTGIITDT. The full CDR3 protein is CASRSRTGIITDTQYF.

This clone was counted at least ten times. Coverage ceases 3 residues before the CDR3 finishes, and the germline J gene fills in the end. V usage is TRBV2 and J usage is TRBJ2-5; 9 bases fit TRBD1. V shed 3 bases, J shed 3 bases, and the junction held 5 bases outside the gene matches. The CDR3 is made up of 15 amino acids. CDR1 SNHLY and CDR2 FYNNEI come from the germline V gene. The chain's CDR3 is CASSEGQGWEETQYF. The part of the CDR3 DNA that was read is TGTGCCAGCAGTGAGGGACAGGGCTGGGAAGAGACC.

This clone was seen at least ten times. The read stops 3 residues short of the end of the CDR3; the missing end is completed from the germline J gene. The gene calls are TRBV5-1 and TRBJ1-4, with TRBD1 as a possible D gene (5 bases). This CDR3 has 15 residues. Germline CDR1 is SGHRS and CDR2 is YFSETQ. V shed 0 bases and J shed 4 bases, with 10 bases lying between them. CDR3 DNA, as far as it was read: TGCGCCAGCAGCTTGGGCCAGGGCCTTAATGAAAAA. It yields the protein CASSLGQGLNEK. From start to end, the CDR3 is CASSLGQGLNEKLFF. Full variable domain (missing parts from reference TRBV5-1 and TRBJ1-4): KAGVTQTPRYLIKTRGQQVTLSCSPISGHRSVSWYQQTPGQGLQFLFEYFSETQRNKGNFPGRFSGRQFSNSRSEMNVSTLELGDSALYLCASSLGQGLNEKLFFGSGTQLSVL.

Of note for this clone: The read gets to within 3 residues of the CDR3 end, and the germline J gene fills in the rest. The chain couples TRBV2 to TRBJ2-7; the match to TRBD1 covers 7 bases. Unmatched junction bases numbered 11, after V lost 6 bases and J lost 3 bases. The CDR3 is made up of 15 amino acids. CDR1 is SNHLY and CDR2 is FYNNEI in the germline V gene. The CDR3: CASSPDRDRSYEQYF. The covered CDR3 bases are TGTGCCAGCAGCCCTGACAGGGATCGGAGCTACGAG.

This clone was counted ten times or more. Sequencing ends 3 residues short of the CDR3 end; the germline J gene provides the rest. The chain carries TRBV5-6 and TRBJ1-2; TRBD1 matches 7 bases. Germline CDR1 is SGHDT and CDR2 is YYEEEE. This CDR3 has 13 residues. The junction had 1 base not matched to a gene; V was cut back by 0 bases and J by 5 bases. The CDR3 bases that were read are TGTGCCAGCAGCTTGGACAGGGGATATGGC. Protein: CASSLDRGYG. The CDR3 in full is CASSLDRGYGYTF.

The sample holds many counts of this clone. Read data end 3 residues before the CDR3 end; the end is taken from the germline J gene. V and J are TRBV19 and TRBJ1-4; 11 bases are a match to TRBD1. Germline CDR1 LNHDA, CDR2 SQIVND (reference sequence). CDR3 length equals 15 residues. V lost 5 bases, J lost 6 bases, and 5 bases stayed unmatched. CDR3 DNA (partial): TGTGCCAGTAGTCAACCGGACAGGGGGCATGAAAAA. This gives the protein CASSQPDRGHEK. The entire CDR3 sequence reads CASSQPDRGHEKLFF.

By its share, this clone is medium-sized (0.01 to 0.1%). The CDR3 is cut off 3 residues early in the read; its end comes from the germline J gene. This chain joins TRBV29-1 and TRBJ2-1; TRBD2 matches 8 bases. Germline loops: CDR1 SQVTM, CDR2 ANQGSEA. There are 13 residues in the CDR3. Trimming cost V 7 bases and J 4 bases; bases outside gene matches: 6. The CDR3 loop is CSGRGAAYNEQFF. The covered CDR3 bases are TGCAGCGGGCGGGGGGCCGCATACAATGAG.

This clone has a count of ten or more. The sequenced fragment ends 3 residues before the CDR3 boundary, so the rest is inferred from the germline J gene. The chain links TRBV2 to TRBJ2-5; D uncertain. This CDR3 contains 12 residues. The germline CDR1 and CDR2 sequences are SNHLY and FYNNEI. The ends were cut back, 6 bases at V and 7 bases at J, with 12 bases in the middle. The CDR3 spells CASSPRSGTQYF. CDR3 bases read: TGTGCCAGCAGCCCCCGGTCGGGGACC.

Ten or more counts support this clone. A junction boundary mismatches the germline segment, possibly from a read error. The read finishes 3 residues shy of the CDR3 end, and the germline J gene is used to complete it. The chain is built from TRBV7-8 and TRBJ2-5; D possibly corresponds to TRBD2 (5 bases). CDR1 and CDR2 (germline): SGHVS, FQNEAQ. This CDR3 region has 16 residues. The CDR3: CASRLGRLSRGETQYF. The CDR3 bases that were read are TGTGCCAGCAGGTTAGGACGGCTATCGCGAGGGGAGACC.

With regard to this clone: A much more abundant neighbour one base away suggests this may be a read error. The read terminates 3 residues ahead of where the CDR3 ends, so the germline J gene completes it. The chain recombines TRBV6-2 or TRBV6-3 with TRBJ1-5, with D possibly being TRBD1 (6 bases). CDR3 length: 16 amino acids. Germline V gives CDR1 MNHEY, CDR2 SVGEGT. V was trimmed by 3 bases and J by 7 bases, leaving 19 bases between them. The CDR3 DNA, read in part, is TGTGCCAGCAGTTATTTTCCCGACAGGTGGGAGCAGCCC. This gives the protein CASSYFPDRWEQP. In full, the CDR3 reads CASSYFPDRWEQPQHF.

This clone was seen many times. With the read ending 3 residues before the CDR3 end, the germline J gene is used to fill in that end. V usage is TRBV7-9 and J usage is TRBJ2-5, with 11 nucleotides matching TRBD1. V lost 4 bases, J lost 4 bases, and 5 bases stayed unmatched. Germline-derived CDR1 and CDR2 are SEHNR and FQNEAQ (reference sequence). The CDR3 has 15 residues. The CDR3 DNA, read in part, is TGTGCCAGCAGCTCCGGGACAGGGGGAATAGAGACC. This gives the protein CASSSGTGGIET. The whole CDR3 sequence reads CASSSGTGGIETQYF.

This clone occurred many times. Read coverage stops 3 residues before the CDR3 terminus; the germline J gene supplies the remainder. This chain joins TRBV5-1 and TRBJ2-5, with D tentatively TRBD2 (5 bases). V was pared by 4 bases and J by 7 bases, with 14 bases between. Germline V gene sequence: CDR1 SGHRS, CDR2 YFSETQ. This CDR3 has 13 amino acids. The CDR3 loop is CASSPERFATQYF. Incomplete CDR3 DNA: TGCGCCAGCAGCCCGGAGCGGTTCGCGACC. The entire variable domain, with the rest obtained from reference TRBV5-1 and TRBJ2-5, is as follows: KAGVTQTPRYLIKTRGQQVTLSCSPISGHRSVSWYQQTPGQGLQFLFEYFSETQRNKGNFPGRFSGRQFSNSRSEMNVSTLELGDSALYLCASSPERFATQYFGPGTRLLVL.

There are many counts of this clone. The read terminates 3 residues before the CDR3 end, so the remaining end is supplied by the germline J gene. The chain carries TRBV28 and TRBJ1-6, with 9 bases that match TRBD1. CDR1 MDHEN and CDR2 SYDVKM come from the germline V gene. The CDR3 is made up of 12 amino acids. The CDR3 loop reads CASKTGGATLHF. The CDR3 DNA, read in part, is TGTGCCAGCAAGACAGGGGGAGCCACC.